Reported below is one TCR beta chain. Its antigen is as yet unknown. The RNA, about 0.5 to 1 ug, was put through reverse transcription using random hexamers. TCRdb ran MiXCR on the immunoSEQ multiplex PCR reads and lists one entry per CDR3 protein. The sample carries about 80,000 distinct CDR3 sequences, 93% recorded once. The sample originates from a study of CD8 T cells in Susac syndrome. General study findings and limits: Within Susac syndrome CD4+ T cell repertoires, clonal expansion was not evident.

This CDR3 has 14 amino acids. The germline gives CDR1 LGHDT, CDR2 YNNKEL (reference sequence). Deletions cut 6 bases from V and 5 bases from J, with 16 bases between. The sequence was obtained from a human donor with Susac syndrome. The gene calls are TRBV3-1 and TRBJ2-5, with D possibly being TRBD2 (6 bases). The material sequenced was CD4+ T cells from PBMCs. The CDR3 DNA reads TGTGCCAGCAGTCCTGGGACTGCGGCGGAGACCCAGTACTTC. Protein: CASSPGTAAETQYF.